Sequencing of this T cell receptor beta chain was carried out in a study of OX40 agonist ivuxolimab in advanced cancers. Study summary: Earlier anti-PD-1, anti-PD-L1 or anti-CTLA-4 therapy was permitted; over 35% had received some.

Using immunoSEQ multiplex PCR, the repertoire was profiled, and TCRdb retains in-frame clones only, with some absent. Seen here are 150,000 to 190,000 clones, approximately 94% observed once, and the top ten hold about 0.31%. V lost 0 bases to trimming and J lost 1 base, with 20 bases between them. The CDR3 has 19 residues. The germline gives CDR1 SGHDT, CDR2 YYEEEE. The V call is TRBV5-6, the J call TRBJ2-1; TRBD2 might be the D (6 bases). The source is an adult with an advanced solid tumor such as melanoma, head and neck, liver or kidney cancer. The source was CD4+ or CD8+ T cells sorted from blood, collected in a trial of the OX40 agonist ivuxolimab. The CDR3 spells CASSLVDSWGERSYNEQFF. In DNA, the CDR3 is TGTGCCAGCAGCTTGGTTGATAGTTGGGGGGAGAGATCCTACAATGAGCAGTTCTTC.